The 18 T cell receptor beta chains in this list originate from one sample, sequenced in a study of blood T cell repertoires in COVID-19. Here immunoSEQ multiplex PCR was the method, and the copy in TCRdb shows in-frame clones only, minus some. The repertoire holds about 100,000 clones, with around 85% as singletons. Sequenced material: peripheral blood. The origin of the receptors is a man in his fifties with active or convalescent COVID-19.

This clone was observed once. The chain joins TRBV6-5 to TRBJ2-7; possibly TRBD2 for D (6 bases). Trimming cost V 6 bases and J 0 bases, with 9 bases left between them. The CDR3 sequence is 13 residues long. Germline values: CDR1 MNHEY, CDR2 SVGAGI. CDR3 coding DNA: TGTGCCAGCAGATCGACTAGCTCCTACGAGCAGTACTTC. Protein: CASRSTSSYEQYF.

The CDR3 nucleotides read TGCGCCAGCAGGTTTACAGGGTTCTCTGGGGCCAACGTCCTGACTTTC. As protein: CASRFTGFSGANVLTF. The chain employs TRBV5-1 and TRBJ2-6, with a possible D match to TRBD1 (6 bases). Trimming took 5 bases from V and 0 from J, leaving 12 bases between them. From germline, CDR1 is SGHRS and CDR2 YFSETQ. The CDR3 runs 16 residues.

The V gene is TRBV7-9, the J gene TRBJ2-2; a possible D gene is TRBD2 (5 bases). The V gene's germline CDR1 is SEHNR and CDR2 FQNEAQ (reference sequence). Trimming removed 5 bases from V and 4 bases from J, with 11 bases in between. There are 14 residues in the CDR3. The CDR3 protein is CASSPYSGTGELFF. Written as DNA, the CDR3 is TGTGCCAGCAGCCCTTACAGCGGCACCGGGGAGCTGTTTTTT.

The chain has TRBV5-1 and TRBJ2-5; 7 bases are a match to TRBD2. This CDR3 has 14 amino acids. The germline V gene encodes CDR1 SGHRS and CDR2 YFSETQ. V was pared by 4 bases and J by 1 base, with 4 bases of the junction left unmatched. The CDR3 reads CASSTSSGQETQYF. The DNA for the CDR3 is TGCGCCAGCAGCACATCTAGCGGCCAAGAGACCCAGTACTTC.

The V call is TRBV2, the J call TRBJ2-1; D unclear. Germline V gene lookup returns CDR1 SNHLY and CDR2 FYNNEI. The V and J ends lost 4 bases and 8 bases respectively, with 6 bases between them. This CDR3 contains 11 residues. CDR3 in DNA: TGTGCCAGCAGTGGGCCCGATGAGCAGTTCTTC. Its translation: CASSGPDEQFF.

The chain uses TRBV7-2 and TRBJ2-3; D might be TRBD2 (5 bases). The CDR3 has 14 residues. The V end was cut by 2 bases, the J end by 4 bases, with 10 bases between. Germline V lookup: CDR1 SGHTA, CDR2 FQGNSA. CDR3 in amino acids: CASSLTRTSDTQYF. Here the CDR3 DNA reads TGTGCCAGCAGCTTAACTAGAACCTCAGATACGCAGTATTTT.

J is TRBJ1-1 and V is TRBV5-1; D remains unclear. The CDR3 is 13 amino acids. V lost 5 bases and J 4 bases, leaving 12 bases between the germline ends. Germline V lookup: CDR1 SGHRS, CDR2 YFSETQ. As DNA, the CDR3 is TGCGCCAGCAGTATGGCTTCGGGCACTGAAGCTTTCTTT. As protein: CASSMASGTEAFF. The whole variable domain, filled in from reference TRBV5-1 and TRBJ1-1, reads KAGVTQTPRYLIKTRGQQVTLSCSPISGHRSVSWYQQTPGQGLQFLFEYFSETQRNKGNFPGRFSGRQFSNSRSEMNVSTLELGDSALYLCASSMASGTEAFFGQGTRLTVV.

This chain uses TRBV7-8 with TRBJ2-5; perhaps TRBD1 as D (5 bases). Per the germline V gene, CDR1 is SGHVS and CDR2 is FQNEAQ. V gave up 3 bases and J gave up 3 bases, with 20 bases separating them. CDR3 length: 17 amino acids. The CDR3 DNA reads TGTGCCAGCAGCTTCCCGCGGATGAATCTAGGGGAAGAGACCCAGTACTTC. Amino acid sequence: CASSFPRMNLGEETQYF.

The chain links TRBV19 to TRBJ1-5; D might be TRBD1 (6 bases). V was trimmed by 4 bases and J by 0 bases, leaving 10 bases between them. From germline, CDR1 is LNHDA and CDR2 SQIVND (reference sequence). CDR3 length: 15 amino acids. CDR3 residues: CASSRTVNSNQPQHF. Here the CDR3 DNA reads TGTGCCAGTAGTAGGACAGTTAATAGCAATCAGCCCCAGCATTTT.

Notes on this clone: An end of the junction does not agree with germline; a read error may underlie this. V is TRBV24-1 and J is TRBJ2-1; 8 nucleotides match TRBD1. The CDR3 covers 11 residues. CDR1 and CDR2 (germline): KGHDR, SFDVKD. CDR3 in DNA: TGTGCCACCAGTGATTTACAGGGGGAGATCTTC. The encoded protein is CATSDLQGEIF.

V and J are TRBV2 and TRBJ1-1; TRBD1 aligns across 7 bases. Germline loops: CDR1 SNHLY, CDR2 FYNNEI. This CDR3 is 15 amino acids long. With 1 base clipped from V and 0 bases from J, the junction kept 2 bases outside the gene matches. The CDR3 reads CASSEEQGVNTEAFF. The CDR3 nucleotides are TGTGCCAGCAGTGAAGAGCAGGGGGTGAACACTGAAGCTTTCTTT.

The CDR3 region is CAISELQTVEAFF. In nucleotides, the CDR3 is TGTGCCATCAGTGAGCTACAGACAGTTGAAGCTTTCTTT. This sequence joins TRBV10-3 and TRBJ1-1; D is possibly TRBD1 (5 bases). Germline lookup yields CDR1 ENHRY and CDR2 SYGVKD. V was trimmed by 2 bases and J by 7 bases, leaving 11 bases between them. The CDR3 contains 13 residues.

A remark on this clone: This sample also contains other DNA sequences that code for the same CDR3. The chain couples TRBV11-2 to TRBJ2-2, with 7 bases identical to TRBD1. Germline-derived CDR1 and CDR2 are SGHAT and FQNNGV. Trimming cost V 5 bases and J 5 bases; bases outside gene matches: 5. The length of the CDR3 is 14 residues. The CDR3: CASSPVRGTGELFF. In nucleotides, the CDR3 is TGTGCCAGCAGCCCTGTCAGGGGGACCGGGGAGCTGTTTTTT.

The genes are TRBV6-5 and TRBJ2-4, with 9 bases lining up with TRBD1. The V segment lost 6 bases and the J segment 4 bases; nucleotides outside the gene matches: 7. The CDR3 has 15 amino acids. The germline gives CDR1 MNHEY, CDR2 SVGAGI. CDR3 DNA sequence: TGTGCCAGCAGGGACCTTGGACAGGGGAAAAACATTCAGTACTTC. Amino acid sequence: CASRDLGQGKNIQYF.

The count of this clone is one. V gene TRBV19 combines with J gene TRBJ2-1; TRBD2 matches 12 bases. The CDR3 extends over 15 amino acids. Per germline, CDR1 LNHDA and CDR2 SQIVND (reference sequence). Germline trimming cut 9 bases from V and 7 bases from J; bases unmatched to any gene: 10. The CDR3 is CASQETSGSRNEQFF. For the CDR3, the DNA is TGTGCCAGCCAAGAGACTAGCGGGAGTAGGAATGAGCAGTTCTTC.

This chain links TRBV28 with TRBJ1-5; the D gene is possibly TRBD1 (5 bases). CDR1 is MDHEN and CDR2 is SYDVKM in the germline V gene. The CDR3 length is 14 residues. V lost 2 bases to trimming and J lost 10 bases, with 15 bases between them. The CDR3 loop is CASSLAQGGSPQHF. In DNA form, the CDR3 reads TGTGCCAGCAGTTTAGCGCAGGGCGGATCTCCCCAGCATTTT.

The V call is TRBV19, the J call TRBJ1-5, with TRBD1 matching over 11 bases. Trimming took 10 bases from V and 5 from J; bases not matched to a gene: 7. The germline CDR1 and CDR2 sequences are LNHDA and SQIVND (reference sequence). The CDR3 contains 14 residues. CDR3 bases: TGTGCCACCCAAGGGACAGGGGGACATCAGCCCCAGCATTTT. It yields the protein CATQGTGGHQPQHF.

This chain joins TRBV7-9 and TRBJ2-1; unclear D gene. Germline V gene sequence: CDR1 SEHNR, CDR2 FQNEAQ (reference sequence). V was cut by 4 bases and J by 11 bases, with 12 bases left in between. The CDR3 spans 12 residues. The CDR3 bases are TGTGCCAGCAGCTCCGAACATCCGCAGCAGTTCTTC. Encoded protein: CASSSEHPQQFF.